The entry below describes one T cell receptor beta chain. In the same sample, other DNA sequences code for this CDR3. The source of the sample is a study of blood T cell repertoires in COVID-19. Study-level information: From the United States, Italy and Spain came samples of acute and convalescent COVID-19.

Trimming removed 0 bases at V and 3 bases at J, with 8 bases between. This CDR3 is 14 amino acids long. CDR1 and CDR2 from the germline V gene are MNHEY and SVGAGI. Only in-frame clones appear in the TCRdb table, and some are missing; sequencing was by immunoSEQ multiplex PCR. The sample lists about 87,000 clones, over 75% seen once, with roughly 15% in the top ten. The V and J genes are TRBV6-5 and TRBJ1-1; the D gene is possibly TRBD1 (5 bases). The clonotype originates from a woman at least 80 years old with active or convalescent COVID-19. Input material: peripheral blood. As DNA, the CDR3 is TGTGCCAGCAGTTACTCGGGGCGTGACACTGAAGCTTTCTTT. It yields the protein CASSYSGRDTEAFF.